The next 29 T cell receptor beta chains were all read from a single sample in a study of identical twins. TCRdb passed the 5' RACE reads through MiXCR, listing each CDR3 protein once. Here the sample spans around 300,000 distinct CDR3 sequences, approximately 8.5% being singletons. Separately, the same data were catalogued under a study of yellow fever vaccine responses in identical twins.

The source material was memory (CD45RO+) T cells sorted from blood. The receptors come from a woman between 18 and 29 years old in good health.

This clonotype came up many times. The rearrangement uses TRBV5-1 and TRBJ2-7; 9 bases agree with TRBD2. V shed 0 bases, J shed 3 bases, and the junction held 1 base outside the gene matches. The CDR3 extends over 14 amino acids. Germline CDR1 and CDR2: SGHRS and YFSETQ. The CDR3 sequence is CASSLVAGVYEQYF. The CDR3 nucleotides read TGCGCCAGCAGCTTGGTAGCGGGAGTCTACGAGCAGTACTTC.

The sample holds a few counts of this clonotype. The chain joins TRBV6-1 to TRBJ1-6, with D unresolved. Germline loops: CDR1 MNHNS, CDR2 SASEGT. This CDR3 spans 14 amino acids. The V and J ends lost 7 bases and 4 bases respectively, with 11 bases between them. CDR3 sequence: CASNAQVYNSPLHF. CDR3 in DNA: TGTGCCAGCAACGCTCAGGTTTATAATTCACCCCTCCACTTT.

This clonotype occurred many times. The rearrangement links TRBV29-1 to TRBJ1-1, with 7 positions matching TRBD1. Germline values: CDR1 SQVTM, CDR2 ANQGSEA. CDR3 length: 11 amino acids. With V trimmed by 7 bases and J by 7 bases, 6 bases remained unmatched. The DNA of the CDR3 is TGCAGCGCTGGGACAGCAAATGAAGCTTTCTTT. It is translated as CSAGTANEAFF. The full variable domain, its missing parts supplied by reference TRBV29-1 and TRBJ1-1, is SAVISQKPSRDICQRGTSLTIQCQVDSQVTMMFWYRQQPGQSLTLIATANQGSEATYESGFVIDKFPISRPNLTFSTLTVSNMSPEDSSIYLCSAGTANEAFFGQGTRLTVV.

This clonotype was observed at least ten times. This sequence joins TRBV4-1 and TRBJ1-6; a weak D match, TRBD1 (5 bases). V shed 0 bases and J shed 9 bases, with 12 bases lying between them. This CDR3 contains 15 residues. The V gene's germline CDR1 is MGHRA and CDR2 YSYEKL. The CDR3 here is CASSQDRKGFSPLHF. CDR3 bases: TGCGCCAGCAGCCAAGATCGAAAGGGGTTTTCACCCCTCCACTTT.

This clonotype was recorded a few times. The rearrangement links TRBV9 to TRBJ2-1, with TRBD1 identical over 9 bases. In germline, CDR1 is SGDLS, CDR2 YYNGEE. Trimming cost V 4 bases and J 9 bases; bases outside gene matches: 11. This CDR3 has 15 residues. The chain's CDR3 is CASSLDSQGAIEQFF. Here the CDR3 DNA reads TGTGCCAGCAGCCTCGACTCACAGGGGGCGATTGAGCAGTTCTTC.

This clonotype was seen at least ten times. V is TRBV9 and J is TRBJ2-3; 9 positions match TRBD2. J lost 5 bases, V lost 2 bases, and 3 bases had no gene match. CDR1 and CDR2 (germline): SGDLS, YYNGEE. CDR3 size: 14 residues. The CDR3 region has the DNA TGTGCCAGCAGCGTGGGACTAGCTGAAGATACGCAGTATTTT. Translated, it gives CASSVGLAEDTQYF.

At least ten counts were recorded for this clonotype. The rearrangement joins TRBV24-1 to TRBJ2-7, with 9 bases identical to TRBD1. CDR3 length: 18 residues. Germline-derived CDR1 and CDR2 are KGHDR and SFDVKD. With V trimmed by 8 bases and J by 2 bases, 18 bases remained unmatched. The DNA of the CDR3 is TGTGCCACCAAGGGGGGACAGGGTTACATTTTTGAGCCCTACGAGCAGTACGTC. Translating gives CATKGGQGYIFEPYEQYV.

This clonotype showed up many times. V gene TRBV3-1 combines with J gene TRBJ2-1, with D perhaps TRBD1 (6 bases). Germline V gene lookup returns CDR1 LGHDT and CDR2 YNNKEL (reference sequence). The CDR3 is 15 residues long. The germline V and J ends were trimmed by 8 bases and 4 bases, with 18 bases remaining between them. CDR3 nucleotide sequence: TGTGCCAGCGGAGCCACAGGGAACCCTTACAATGAGCAGTTCTTC. As protein: CASGATGNPYNEQFF.

At least ten counts were recorded for this clonotype. The gene calls are TRBV20-1 and TRBJ2-3, with TRBD2 identical over 13 bases. The germline gives CDR1 DFQATT, CDR2 SNEGSKA (reference sequence). The CDR3 extends over 17 amino acids. The trim removed 1 base at V and 3 bases at J, leaving 7 bases unmatched. In nucleotides, the CDR3 is TGCAGTGCTAGAGGCCTACTAGCGGGAGGGCCGACAGATACGCAGTATTTT. This sequence encodes CSARGLLAGGPTDTQYF.

V gene TRBV20-1 combines with J gene TRBJ1-3, with unresolved D. Germline-derived CDR1 and CDR2 are DFQATT and SNEGSKA (reference sequence). Trimming removed 3 bases from V and 0 bases from J, with 9 bases in between. The CDR3 loop spans 14 amino acids. The CDR3 sequence is CSARAEYSGNTIYF. In nucleotides, the CDR3 is TGCAGTGCTAGGGCTGAATACTCTGGAAACACCATATATTTT.

This chain connects TRBV10-1 to TRBJ2-1, with 9 positions matching TRBD1. The V gene's germline CDR1 is WNHNN and CDR2 SYGVQD (reference sequence). Trimming cost V 5 bases and J 9 bases; bases outside gene matches: 8. CDR3 length: 14 residues. In DNA form, the CDR3 reads TGCGCCAGCAGTCCCGGGACAGGGATGGGTGAGCAGTTCTTC. Protein: CASSPGTGMGEQFF.

This clonotype was counted ten times or more. J is TRBJ1-4 and V is TRBV4-1, with D possibly matching TRBD1 (5 bases). V lost 7 bases to trimming and J lost 8 bases, with 17 bases between them. CDR1 is MGHRA and CDR2 is YSYEKL in the germline V gene. This CDR3 has 14 amino acids. CDR3 bases: TGCGCCAGCACCGATCAGACAGTTGGGGAAAAACTGTTTTTT. It encodes CASTDQTVGEKLFF.

The table lists this clonotype with many counts. This rearrangement joins TRBV20-1 to TRBJ2-2; D remains ambiguous. The germline gives CDR1 DFQATT, CDR2 SNEGSKA (reference sequence). The CDR3 is 14 residues long. With 3 bases removed from V and 1 base from J, the gap between germline ends came to 9 bases. CDR3 region: CSASRQRNTGELFF. DNA of the CDR3: TGCAGTGCTAGCCGGCAGAGGAACACCGGGGAGCTGTTTTTT.

The sample holds many counts of this clonotype. The chain links TRBV15 to TRBJ2-5, with a possible D match to TRBD2 (6 bases). The germline V and J ends were trimmed by 4 bases and 2 bases, with 11 bases remaining between them. Germline V gives CDR1 LNHNV, CDR2 YYDKDF (reference sequence). The CDR3 spans 14 residues. The CDR3 is CATSNREYQETQYF. The CDR3 DNA sequence: TGTGCCACCAGCAACCGGGAGTATCAAGAGACCCAGTACTTC.

This clonotype was counted only a few times. The chain is built from TRBV6-5 and TRBJ2-3; TRBD2 matches at 11 bases. Germline values: CDR1 MNHEY, CDR2 SVGAGI. CDR3 size: 18 residues. V shed 4 bases and J 2 bases; nucleotides not matched to a gene: 11. The CDR3 nucleotides are TGTGCCAGCAGTTTTACACTGGGACTAGCGGTACCCACAGATACGCAGTATTTT. Translation: CASSFTLGLAVPTDTQYF.

Comments on this clonotype: The CDR3 does not end in the conserved phenylalanine or tryptophan, so this is likely a read error. The chain is built from TRBV3-1 and TRBJ2-1, with D hard to call. The germline CDR1 and CDR2 sequences are LGHDT and YNNKEL (reference sequence). This CDR3 comprises 12 residues. V was cut by 5 bases and J by 9 bases, with 11 bases left in between. The CDR3 sequence is CASSAYTGEQFV. In DNA form, the CDR3 reads TGTGCCAGCAGCGCATATACGGGTGAGCAGTTCGTC.

The CDR3 DNA follows: TGTGCCAGCAGTTTACAGACGAACACTGAAGCTTTCTTT. Its protein is CASSLQTNTEAFF. The rearrangement joins TRBV12-3 or TRBV12-4 to TRBJ1-1, with D unclear. V lost 2 bases and J 1 base, leaving 5 bases between the germline ends. The CDR3 extends over 13 amino acids.

The V call is TRBV2, the J call TRBJ1-1; D is unresolved. The V end was cut by 4 bases, the J end by 5 bases, with 11 bases between. CDR1 is SNHLY, CDR2 FYNNEI, per germline. This CDR3 has 13 residues. The CDR3 loop is CASSVRETTEAFF. The CDR3 bases are TGTGCCAGCAGTGTACGGGAAACAACTGAAGCTTTCTTT.

This clonotype was picked up many times. The J gene is TRBJ1-6, the V gene TRBV27, with 7 bases aligning to TRBD1. V was clipped by 6 bases and J by 7 bases; unmatched bases: 3. The CDR3 runs 13 residues. The V gene's germline CDR1 is MNHEY and CDR2 SMNVEV (reference sequence). The CDR3: CASRGTVNSPLHF. The CDR3 region has the DNA TGTGCCAGCAGGGGGACAGTAAATTCACCCCTCCACTTT.

This sequence joins TRBV10-2 and TRBJ2-5; no firm D call. V gave up 3 bases and J gave up 1 base, with 9 bases separating them. Germline values: CDR1 WSHSY, CDR2 SAAADI. The CDR3 covers 14 residues. The CDR3 loop reads CASSDFSIQETQYF. CDR3 coding DNA: TGCGCCAGCAGTGATTTTAGTATCCAAGAGACCCAGTACTTC.

This clonotype was counted between two and nine times. The CDR3 coding sequence is TGTGCCAGCAGTGAATTTACAACACACTCTGGAAACACCATATATTTT. Translated, it gives CASSEFTTHSGNTIYF. J is TRBJ1-3 and V is TRBV25-1; D not certain. V was pared by 1 base and J by 0 bases, with 10 bases between. This CDR3 is 16 amino acids long. Germline V lookup: CDR1 MGHDK, CDR2 SYGVNS.

This clonotype was found many times. The genes are TRBV12-3 or TRBV12-4 and TRBJ2-7; 13 nucleotides match TRBD2. The CDR3 has 17 residues. V gave up 3 bases and J gave up 3 bases; unmatched junction bases: 8. CDR3 in amino acids: CASSFLLAGGDNYEQYF. The DNA for the CDR3 is TGTGCCAGCAGTTTTTTACTAGCGGGGGGGGATAACTACGAGCAGTACTTC.

The chain recombines TRBV4-1 with TRBJ1-5; D is possibly TRBD1 (5 bases). Deletions cut 5 bases from V and 4 bases from J, with 15 bases between. The germline V gene encodes CDR1 MGHRA and CDR2 YSYEKL. This CDR3 comprises 15 residues. The CDR3 nucleotides read TGCGCCAGCAGCAAAACGGGGGGGAAGAATCAGCCCCAGCATTTT. Amino acid sequence: CASSKTGGKNQPQHF.

A few counts support this clonotype. The chain is built from TRBV6-1 and TRBJ1-6, with no clear D. Germline V lookup: CDR1 MNHNS, CDR2 SASEGT. This CDR3 is 16 amino acids long. V was shortened by 6 bases and J by 7 bases, with 19 bases between the two germline ends. CDR3 in amino acids: CASSPAVAGKNSPLHF. For the CDR3, the DNA is TGTGCCAGCAGCCCCGCGGTGGCCGGCAAAAATTCACCCCTCCACTTT.

The CDR3 loop is CASSARQGYQETQYF. Written as DNA, the CDR3 is TGTGCCAGTAGTGCGAGACAGGGCTACCAAGAGACCCAGTACTTC. This sequence joins TRBV19 and TRBJ2-5, with 7 bases fitting TRBD1. V shed 5 bases, J shed 0 bases, and the junction held 6 bases outside the gene matches. The CDR3 extends over 15 amino acids. CDR1 is LNHDA and CDR2 is SQIVND in the germline V gene (reference sequence).

This clonotype was recorded a few times. The J gene is TRBJ2-5, the V gene TRBV6-5; possibly TRBD1 for D (6 bases). Trimming left V 4 bases short and J 1 base short, with 10 bases between. The CDR3 consists of 14 residues. Per the germline V gene, CDR1 is MNHEY and CDR2 is SVGAGI. CDR3 protein: CASSSARGQETQYF. CDR3 nucleotide sequence: TGTGCCAGCAGTTCGGCCAGGGGCCAAGAGACCCAGTACTTC.

This clonotype was recorded many times. The rearrangement joins TRBV2 to TRBJ2-3; 11 bases align to TRBD1. The CDR3 covers 14 residues. Losses at the gene ends were 8 bases for V and 9 bases for J; bases not matched to a gene: 10. Looked up from germline, CDR1 is SNHLY and CDR2 is FYNNEI. The CDR3 sequence: CASGLWTGGGTQYF. CDR3 in DNA: TGTGCCAGCGGGCTCTGGACAGGGGGCGGCACGCAGTATTTT.

Ten or more counts support this clonotype. V gene TRBV11-2 combines with J gene TRBJ2-5; TRBD2 is a possible D gene (5 bases). Trimming took 5 bases from V and 1 from J, leaving 11 bases between them. Germline V lookup: CDR1 SGHAT, CDR2 FQNNGV. The CDR3 loop spans 14 amino acids. This CDR3 reads CASSTGLAQETQYF. DNA of the CDR3: TGTGCCAGCAGCACCGGGCTAGCCCAAGAGACCCAGTACTTC.

This clonotype was observed a handful of times. J is TRBJ2-1 and V is TRBV20-1; TRBD2 matches at 11 bases. The ends lost 3 bases at V and 7 bases at J; junction bases unmatched: 11. The germline V gene encodes CDR1 DFQATT and CDR2 SNEGSKA (reference sequence). The CDR3 totals 16 residues. CDR3 sequence: CSASSLAGGLGNEQFF. The DNA of the CDR3 is TGCAGTGCTAGTTCGCTAGCGGGGGGTCTGGGGAATGAGCAGTTCTTC.